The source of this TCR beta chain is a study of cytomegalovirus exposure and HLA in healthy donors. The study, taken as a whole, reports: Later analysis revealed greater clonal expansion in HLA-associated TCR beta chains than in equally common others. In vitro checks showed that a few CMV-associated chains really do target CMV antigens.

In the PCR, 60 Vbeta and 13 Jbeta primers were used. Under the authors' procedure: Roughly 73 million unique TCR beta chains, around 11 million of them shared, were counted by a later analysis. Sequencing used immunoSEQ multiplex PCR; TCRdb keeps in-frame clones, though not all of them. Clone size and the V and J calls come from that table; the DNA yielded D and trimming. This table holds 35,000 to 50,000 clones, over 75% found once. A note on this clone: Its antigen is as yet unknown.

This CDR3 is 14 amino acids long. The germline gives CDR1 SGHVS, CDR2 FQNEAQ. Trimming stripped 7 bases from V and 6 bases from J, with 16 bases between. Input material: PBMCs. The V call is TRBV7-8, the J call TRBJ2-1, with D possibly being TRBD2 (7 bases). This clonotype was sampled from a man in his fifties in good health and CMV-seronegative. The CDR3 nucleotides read TGTGCCAGCACCGAGAGGGGGGGGCCCAATGAGCAGTTCTTC. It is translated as CASTERGGPNEQFF. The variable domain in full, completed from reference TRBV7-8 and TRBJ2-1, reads GAGVSQSPRYKVAKRGQDVALRCDPISGHVSLFWYQQALGQGPEFLTYFQNEAQLDKSGLPSDRFFAERPEGSVSTLKIQRTQQEDSAVYLCASTERGGPNEQFFGPGTRLTVL.